Each of the 9 T cell receptor beta chains below was sequenced from the same sample in a study of blood T cell repertoires in COVID-19. Generated by immunoSEQ multiplex PCR, the TCRdb table keeps only in-frame clones and is missing some. The data contain 350,000 or so clones, around 90% of them singletons. Sequenced input: PBMCs or T cells enriched from blood (not recorded which). The receptors originated from a woman younger than 45 who had recovered from COVID-19.

The chain links TRBV5-6 to TRBJ1-2; TRBD1 agrees at 7 bases. The germline V gene has CDR1 SGHDT and CDR2 YYEEEE. The length of the CDR3 is 13 residues. V lost 4 bases to trimming and J lost 4 bases; unmatched junction nucleotides: 4. CDR3 sequence: CASSRGGFYGYTF. DNA for the CDR3: TGTGCCAGCAGCCGAGGGGGCTTCTATGGCTACACCTTC.

The J gene is TRBJ1-4, the V gene TRBV28; perhaps TRBD1 as D (6 bases). Germline V gives CDR1 MDHEN, CDR2 SYDVKM. The CDR3 extends over 15 amino acids. Between the trimmed V and J ends, which lost 3 bases and 8 bases, there was a span of 16 bases. This chain's CDR3 is CASSFSRQGHEKLFF. DNA for the CDR3: TGTGCCAGCAGTTTTTCTCGGCAGGGGCACGAAAAACTGTTTTTT.

V usage is TRBV11-2 and J usage is TRBJ2-5; 7 bases map to TRBD1. After removal of 5 bases from V and 4 bases from J, the junction contained 13 bases not matched to a gene. CDR3 length: 16 amino acids. Germline CDR1 SGHAT, CDR2 FQNNGV. CDR3 sequence: CASSPPGQEGIETQYF. In DNA, the CDR3 is TGTGCCAGCAGCCCCCCCGGACAGGAAGGAATAGAGACCCAGTACTTC.

This chain connects TRBV7-2 to TRBJ1-2; the D is unclear. The CDR3 sequence is 11 residues long. The germline V and J ends were trimmed by 1 base and 6 bases, with 3 bases remaining between them. Germline assignment: CDR1 SGHTA and CDR2 FQGNSA. The CDR3: CASSLGDGYTF. In DNA form, the CDR3 reads TGTGCCAGCAGCTTAGGCGATGGCTACACCTTC.

This chain's CDR3 is CASRGLVGHEQFF. The CDR3 DNA follows: TGTGCCAGCAGGGGACTCGTGGGGCATGAGCAGTTCTTC. The V call is TRBV12-3 or TRBV12-4, the J call TRBJ2-1, with D perhaps TRBD2 (6 bases). Trimming shortened V by 6 bases and J by 8 bases, and 14 bases separated the two germline ends. The CDR3 contains 13 residues.

In regard to this clone: The same CDR3 can be traced to other DNA sequences in this sample. This rearrangement joins TRBV7-2 to TRBJ1-6; possibly TRBD1 for D (5 bases). V shed 3 bases and J shed 10 bases, with 7 bases lying between them. The CDR3 loop spans 12 amino acids. Germline V lookup: CDR1 SGHTA, CDR2 FQGNSA. The CDR3 protein is CASSLGGSPLHF. CDR3 bases: TGTGCCAGCAGCTTGGGGGGATCACCCCTCCACTTT.

The rearrangement uses TRBV14 and TRBJ1-2; 9 nucleotides align to TRBD1. Germline V gene sequence: CDR1 SGHDN, CDR2 FVKESK. The CDR3 extends over 16 amino acids. V was pared by 4 bases and J by 9 bases, with 15 bases of the junction left unmatched. The CDR3 DNA is TGTGCCAGCAGCCCGACAGGGGGGATTATTCCATCCCGCTACACCTTC. As protein: CASSPTGGIIPSRYTF.

The CDR3 sequence is CATSDPASGNGWFF. The CDR3 DNA follows: TGTGCCACCAGTGATCCGGCTAGCGGGAATGGATGGTTCTTC. The genes are TRBV24-1 and TRBJ2-1; 9 bases are a match to TRBD2. Germline V gene sequence: CDR1 KGHDR, CDR2 SFDVKD. The V and J ends lost 3 bases and 15 bases, in that order; junction bases with no gene match: 11. The CDR3 has 14 residues.

The chain joins TRBV30 to TRBJ2-3, with D maybe TRBD1 (6 bases). The length of the CDR3 is 14 residues. Germline V lookup: CDR1 GTSNPN, CDR2 SVGIG (reference sequence). The germline V and J ends were trimmed by 4 bases and 3 bases, with 14 bases remaining between them. The CDR3 protein is CAWNRVSRTDTQYF. DNA of the CDR3: TGTGCCTGGAACAGGGTCTCTCGTACAGATACGCAGTATTTT.